This record looks at one T cell receptor (beta chain) sequence and its context. This sample is part of a study of blood T cell repertoires in COVID-19. Method: immunoSEQ multiplex PCR; TCRdb's copy keeps in-frame clones and lacks some. The sample gives over 350,000 clones, more than 75% of which show up once; more than 0.95% is in the top ten. The receptor was derived from a young woman who had recovered from COVID-19. Sequencing was carried out using PBMCs or T cells enriched from blood (not recorded which).

The chain's CDR3 is CAISVGQGPERGYTF. CDR3 nucleotides: TGTGCCATCAGTGTAGGTCAGGGCCCGGAGCGCGGCTACACCTTC. V and J are TRBV10-3 and TRBJ1-2; weak D call: TRBD1 (5 bases). With 4 bases removed from V and 8 bases from J, the gap between germline ends came to 20 bases. CDR1 is ENHRY, CDR2 SYGVKD, per germline. This CDR3 contains 15 residues.